This T cell receptor (beta chain) originates from a study of shared clonotypes between healthy human individuals. Method: immunoSEQ multiplex PCR; TCRdb's copy keeps in-frame clones and lacks some. This sample has about 1.1 million clones, with around 77% found just once. The CDR3 runs 17 residues. Germline V lookup: CDR1 SGHVS, CDR2 FQNEAQ. The ends lost 7 bases at V and 6 bases at J; junction bases unmatched: 17. The sequenced material came from memory CD4+ T cells from PBMCs. The subset was: CD45RA-negative fraction. The TCR sequence derives from a man aged 18 to 30 in good health. Some clones in this sample may be carry-over from other donors' samples. The chain combines TRBV7-8 with TRBJ2-1; 8 bases fit TRBD2. The CDR3, as DNA: TGTGCCAGCACTCCCAGTCGGCGGGAGGCCAAGGGCAATGAGCAGTTCTTC. It specifies CASTPSRREAKGNEQFF.